This paragraph covers one T cell receptor beta chain sequence. Antigen specificity is unknown. V gave up 4 bases and J gave up 7 bases; unmatched junction bases: 9. The length of the CDR3 is 15 residues. The germline gives CDR1 SGHRS, CDR2 YFSETQ. The data are from a study of shared clonotypes between healthy human individuals. Study findings and constraints: The small donor group covered limited genetic and exposure diversity. As a rule, naive subsets had a larger estimated richness than memory subsets.

Sequencing was at deep level. The authors' processing: In the immunoSEQ data, sequences were junction-only and lacked quality scores, so filtering differed. Repertoires were generated with immunoSEQ multiplex PCR, while TCRdb's copy carries only in-frame clones and drops some. V, J and clone size were drawn from that table, and D and trimming were deduced from the DNA. Found here are approximately 2.4 million clones, nearly 97% of them singletons; the top ten hold less than 0.15%. The receptor comes from a man aged 18 to 29 in good health. The chain combines TRBV5-1 with TRBJ2-1; 9 positions match TRBD2. Sequenced sample: naive CD4+ T cells sorted from blood. As for subset: CD45RA+ positively selected. CDR3 coding DNA: TGCGCCAGCAGCGGCGCTAGCGGGGCGCGAAATGAGCAGTTCTTC. The encoded protein is CASSGASGARNEQFF. Full variable domain (outside the CDR3, taken from reference TRBV5-1 and TRBJ2-1): KAGVTQTPRYLIKTRGQQVTLSCSPISGHRSVSWYQQTPGQGLQFLFEYFSETQRNKGNFPGRFSGRQFSNSRSEMNVSTLELGDSALYLCASSGASGARNEQFFGPGTRLTVL.